This section outlines one T cell receptor beta chain sequence together with its context. This entry comes from a study of cytomegalovirus exposure and HLA in healthy donors. The PCR had 60 Vbeta and 13 Jbeta primers. TCRdb's copy holds only in-frame clones and misses some; the assay was immunoSEQ multiplex PCR. The sample comprises roughly 100,000 clones, around 74% of which are singletons, and roughly 6.9% rests with the top ten. The TCR sequence derives from a man aged 35-49 years in good health and CMV-seropositive. Source material: PBMCs.

The CDR3 DNA is TGTGCCAGCAGCTTAGCGGGGGCGAGCACAGATACGCAGTATTTT. The encoded protein is CASSLAGASTDTQYF. This chain connects TRBV7-6 to TRBJ2-3; tentatively, D is TRBD1 (6 bases). Per germline, CDR1 SGHVS and CDR2 FNYEAQ. This CDR3 spans 15 amino acids. V lost 0 bases to trimming and J lost 0 bases, with 7 bases between them. Full variable domain (outside the CDR3, taken from reference TRBV7-6 and TRBJ2-3): GAGVSQSPRYKVTKRGQDVALRCDPISGHVSLYWYRQALGQGPEFLTYFNYEAQQDKSGLPNDRFSAERPEGSISTLTIQRTEQRDSAMYRCASSLAGASTDTQYFGPGTRLTVL.